The subject of this entry is one T cell receptor (beta chain). What it binds is unknown. The treatment denotes: about 20 received Ad26.COV2.S at low or high dose, single or two shots; about 5 received placebo; per-sample allocation not given. Samples came from day 63 after the first vaccine or placebo injection. A Boston donor was an adult aged 18-55 years. Its platform was an Ad26 vector, and its expressed antigen was Wuhan-strain SARS-CoV-2 spike. Germline V CDR1 and CDR2: SGDLS, YYNGEE. The CDR3 runs 16 residues. The V and J ends lost 5 bases and 4 bases, in that order; junction bases with no gene match: 12. This sample was taken from a study of Ad26.COV2.S vaccination and SARS-CoV-2 variants. Overall study findings and caveats: CD8+ and CD4+ T cells specific for spike reportedly responded with substantial breadth after vaccination. Similar non-spike TCR breadth was observed in recipients of vaccine and of placebo.

The protocol was immunoSEQ multiplex PCR, while the TCRdb copy is restricted to in-frame clones and leaves out a portion. The sample holds about 440,000 clones; less than 95% are singletons and the top ten take roughly 4%. The material was peripheral blood, obtained in a trial of Ad26.COV2.S vaccine versus placebo. The chain recombines TRBV9 with TRBJ1-3, with 7 bases fitting TRBD1. The sequence was obtained from a person between 18 and 65 years old who received the Ad26.COV2.S COVID-19 vaccine or a placebo. CDR3 sequence: CASSLTPGGGGNTIYF. CDR3 sequence (DNA): TGTGCCAGCAGTTTAACCCCAGGGGGAGGCGGAAACACCATATATTTT.